These T cell receptor beta chains were read from a single sample in a study of spatial heterogeneity in lung cancer. One entry per CDR3 protein results from TCRdb running MiXCR on the 5' RACE reads. The sample contains more than 20,000 distinct CDR3 sequences, roughly 6.7% of which appear only once. This material consisted of lung tumor tissue, taken at surgery. All receptors derive from a male donor with early-stage non-small cell lung cancer. Each CDR3 is given with its conserved first and last residue. D genes are given only for firm matches. Size values are once, few and many counts, or a class for expanded clones, and some rows have none.

-	TRBV20-1	-	TRBJ2-3	CSAMRGTDTQYF	TGCAGTGCTATGCGGGGCACAGATACGCAGTATTTT
medium-sized	TRBV18	-	TRBJ2-5	CASSPQETQYF	TGTGCCAGCTCACCGCAAGAGACCCAGTACTTC
-	TRBV7-2	-	TRBJ2-2	CASSLARHRETGELFF	TGTGCCAGCAGCTTAGCGCGTCACAGGGAGACCGGGGAGCTGTTTTTT
many	TRBV11-2	TRBD1	TRBJ2-1	CASSFRPRGRAGSYNEQFF	TGTGCCAGCAGCTTCCGTCCCAGGGGGCGGGCAGGCTCCTACAATGAGCAGTTCTTC
many	TRBV6-2/TRBV6-3	-	TRBJ1-2	CASREFDRYGYTF	TGTGCCAGCAGAGAGTTCGACAGATATGGCTACACCTTC
many	TRBV28	-	TRBJ2-4	CASSLLAKNIQYF	TGTGCCAGCAGTTTGCTAGCCAAAAACATTCAGTACTTC
medium-sized	TRBV28	-	TRBJ1-4	CASSLPAVGEKLFF	TGTGCCAGCAGTTTACCGGCGGTGGGTGAAAAACTGTTTTTT
-	TRBV20-1	TRBD2	TRBJ2-3	CSAPIARLAGGTDTQYF	TGCAGTGCTCCCATAGCCCGACTAGCGGGGGGGACAGATACGCAGTATTTT
many	TRBV7-8	-	TRBJ2-1	CASSIPEEGASSYNEQFF	TGTGCCAGCAGCATCCCAGAGGAGGGAGCTAGCTCCTACAATGAGCAGTTCTTC
-	TRBV5-1	TRBD1	TRBJ2-7	CVSSFFGTGVNEQYF	TGCGTCAGCAGCTTCTTCGGGACAGGGGTGAACGAGCAGTACTTC
many	TRBV7-9	TRBD2	TRBJ2-5	CASSLGASGGARRTETQYF	TGTGCCAGCAGCTTGGGAGCTAGCGGGGGTGCTCGCAGAACAGAGACCCAGTACTTC
many	TRBV28	TRBD1	TRBJ2-7	CASTATFRGLAEQYF	TGTGCCAGCACCGCGACCTTCAGGGGGTTAGCGGAGCAGTACTTC
many	TRBV27	TRBD2	TRBJ2-2	CASSLGLAGAGELFF	TGTGCCAGCAGTTTAGGGCTAGCGGGAGCCGGGGAGCTGTTTTTT
-	TRBV7-9	-	TRBJ1-6	CASLAPNSPLHF	TGTGCCAGCTTAGCACCAAATTCACCCCTCCACTTT
many	TRBV18	-	TRBJ2-7	CASSPGGGPSEQYF	TGTGCCAGCTCACCAGGGGGGGGCCCTTCCGAGCAGTACTTC
few	TRBV7-8	-	TRBJ2-7	CAISGDRSFTEQYF	TGTGCCATCTCTGGAGACAGGTCCTTCACCGAGCAGTACTTC
many	TRBV7-9	-	TRBJ2-1	CASSLGFSSNEQFF	TGTGCCAGCAGCTTAGGATTTTCGTCCAATGAGCAGTTCTTC
many	TRBV15	-	TRBJ1-5	CATSRGQTTSNQPQHF	TGTGCCACCAGCAGAGGACAGACTACTAGCAATCAGCCCCAGCATTTT
many	TRBV5-1	TRBD1	TRBJ2-1	CASSLAEGQRVF	TGCGCCAGCAGCTTGGCCGAGGGACAGAGGGTCTTC
many	TRBV5-4	TRBD2	TRBJ2-7	CASSLPGLGAHEQYF	TGTGCCAGCAGCTTGCCGGGACTAGGGGCCCACGAGCAGTACTTC
many	TRBV29-1	-	TRBJ2-4	CSVAFGGLAKNIQYF	TGCAGCGTTGCCTTTGGGGGGCTAGCCAAAAACATTCAGTACTTC
few	TRBV28	-	TRBJ2-1	CASSFYRGGNEQFF	TGTGCCAGCAGTTTCTATCGGGGAGGCAATGAGCAGTTCTTC
many	TRBV27	-	TRBJ1-2	CASSFQNTNYGYTF	TGTGCCAGCAGTTTCCAAAACACGAACTATGGCTACACCTTC
many	TRBV20-1	-	TRBJ1-1	CSAPRQFTEAFF	TGCAGTGCTCCGAGACAGTTCACTGAAGCTTTCTTT
-	TRBV6-5	-	TRBJ1-1	CASSSSIKGWSTEAFF	TGTGCCAGCAGTTCCTCGATAAAGGGGTGGAGCACTGAAGCTTTCTTT
many	TRBV3-1	-	TRBJ2-7	CASSQLTAYEQYF	TGTGCCAGCAGCCAACTGACAGCCTACGAGCAGTACTTC
few	TRBV6-2/TRBV6-3	-	TRBJ2-1	CASISGPSLKQFF	TGTGCCAGCATATCCGGGCCTAGCCTTAAGCAGTTCTTC
few	TRBV29-1	-	TRBJ2-7	CSVNEGGPYEQYF	TGCAGCGTTAACGAAGGAGGTCCCTACGAGCAGTACTTC
once	TRBV30	-	TRBJ2-1	CASNRRSYNEQFF	TGTGCCTCTAATAGGAGGTCCTACAATGAGCAGTTCTTC
many	TRBV29-1	-	TRBJ2-7	CSVLEAGGIEQYF	TGCAGCGTTTTGGAGGCAGGGGGGATCGAGCAGTACTTC
many	TRBV6-5	-	TRBJ2-5	CASSKTGRETQYF	TGTGCCAGCAGTAAGACAGGGAGGGAGACCCAGTACTTC
few	TRBV13	TRBD1	TRBJ1-4	CASSSDRGENEKLFF	TGTGCCAGCAGCTCCGACAGGGGGGAGAATGAAAAACTGTTTTTT
many	TRBV10-3	TRBD2	TRBJ2-7	CAISVAGEDEQYF	TGTGCCATCAGTGTAGCGGGAGAGGACGAGCAGTACTTC
-	TRBV20-1	TRBD2	TRBJ2-6	CSAKPRLAGSSGANVLTF	TGCAGTGCTAAACCGAGACTAGCGGGAAGCTCTGGGGCCAACGTCCTGACTTTC
medium-sized	TRBV4-2	TRBD2	TRBJ2-1	CASSQVRAGEGYNEQFF	TGTGCCAGCAGCCAAGTTAGAGCGGGAGAGGGGTACAATGAGCAGTTCTTC
medium-sized	TRBV6-5	-	TRBJ1-1	CASSSMNTEAFF	TGTGCCAGCAGTTCCATGAACACTGAAGCTTTCTTT
many	TRBV10-3	-	TRBJ2-7	CAISRKDHEQYF	TGTGCCATCAGCCGCAAGGACCACGAGCAGTACTTC
many	TRBV7-2	-	TRBJ2-1	CASSPQALVNEQFF	TGTGCCAGCAGCCCCCAGGCACTAGTAAATGAGCAGTTCTTC
few	TRBV7-9	-	TRBJ2-7	CASSPGAASYEQYF	TGTGCCAGCAGCCCTGGGGCAGCATCCTACGAGCAGTACTTC
-	TRBV28	TRBD2	TRBJ2-4	CASSQRGGGNIQYF	TGTGCCAGCAGTCAGCGGGGGGGCGGAAACATTCAGTACTTC
many	TRBV21-1	-	TRBJ2-3	CASSVPRETSGRVTDTQYF	TGTGCCAGCAGCGTACCCCGGGAGACTAGCGGGAGGGTGACAGATACGCAGTATTTT
many	TRBV20-1	TRBD2	TRBJ2-1	CSASTEAGGWYNEQFF	TGCAGTGCTAGCACAGAGGCGGGGGGCTGGTACAATGAGCAGTTCTTC
many	TRBV10-3	-	TRBJ2-2	CAISESGAGVNTGELFF	TGTGCCATCAGTGAGTCAGGGGCAGGGGTGAACACCGGGGAGCTGTTTTTT
many	TRBV2	TRBD2	TRBJ2-1	CASSPPGLQEQFF	TGTGCCAGCAGTCCTCCGGGACTACAAGAGCAGTTCTTC
few	TRBV7-9	-	TRBJ2-7	CASSPNSRYEQYF	TGTGCCAGCAGCCCCAATTCCCGTTACGAGCAGTACTTC
many	TRBV24-1	-	TRBJ2-7	CATGAPGPLGEQYF	TGTGCCACCGGGGCCCCGGGCCCCTTGGGCGAGCAGTACTTC
few	TRBV7-2	-	TRBJ1-2	CASSLGVRGANYGYTF	TGTGCCAGCAGCTTAGGAGTCCGGGGGGCGAACTATGGCTACACCTTC
few	TRBV20-1	TRBD2	TRBJ2-3	CSAITSPAGPTDTQYF	TGCAGTGCTATTACAAGTCCAGCGGGACCCACAGATACGCAGTATTTT